The clone carrying this T cell receptor beta chain was counted between two and nine times. Its antigen remains unknown. These data are taken from a study of vaccination and CD4 T cells after COVID-19. Treatment indicated: approximately nine-day PBMC culture with coronavirus spike peptide pools or control peptides (ViraFEST assay). With peptide pools, ViraFEST first expanded antigen-specific T cells and afterwards sequenced their TCRs. Trimming removed 5 bases at V and 2 bases at J, with 13 bases between. The CDR3 runs to 14 residues. Cultured CD4+ T cells had their DNA profiled by the Oncomine TCR Beta short-read assay. In TCRdb, the PCR reads were re-called with MiXCR into one record per CDR3 protein. Among about 6,500 distinct CDR3 sequences listed, roughly a sixth were seen once.

The chain combines TRBV12-3 or TRBV12-4 with TRBJ2-7; no clear D. The receptor's source is a human donor who had recovered from COVID-19. Specimen: CD4+ T cells from blood, cultured in vitro. CDR3 coding DNA: TGTGCCAGCAGTCCGTACCCCTCACCCTACGAGCAGTACTTC. It codes for CASSPYPSPYEQYF.